The source of this TCR beta chain is a study of cytomegalovirus exposure and HLA in healthy donors. Trimming took off 4 bases at V and 5 bases at J, with 21 bases between the two ends. Per the germline V gene, CDR1 is SGHRS and CDR2 is YFSETQ. The CDR3 length is 16 residues. The study's findings and limits: A later analysis found TCR association rates differed by HLA locus, highest for DRB1 and lowest for HLA-C. An analysis done earlier found most TCR beta V segments productive about 87% or about 30% of the time.

The primer mix had 60 Vbeta and 13 Jbeta primers. Profiling relied on immunoSEQ multiplex PCR, and the TCRdb table lists in-frame clones only, not all of them. The sample consists of approximately 88,000 clones, under 85% of them appearing once. In the case of this clone: Antigen specificity is unknown.

What was sequenced was PBMCs. This TCR was recovered from a man aged 50 to 60 in good health and CMV-seropositive. The rearrangement links TRBV5-1 to TRBJ1-1; possible D gene TRBD1, 5 bases. CDR3 amino acids: CASSQNSIQGNTEAFF. For the CDR3, the DNA is TGCGCCAGCAGCCAGAATAGTATCCAGGGTAATACTGAAGCTTTCTTT.